This is a list of T cell receptor beta chains from one sample in a study of blood T cell repertoires in COVID-19. Repertoires were generated with immunoSEQ multiplex PCR, while TCRdb's copy carries only in-frame clones and drops some. Of some 220,000 clones listed, 75% to 85% are singletons. The source material was peripheral blood. These receptor sequences come from a woman between 70 and 85 years old with COVID-19, enrolled during active disease. The CDR3 runs from the conserved cysteine through the conserved F or W. D genes are given only for firm matches.

J | V | D | CDR3 | DNA
TRBJ1-5 | TRBV5-6 | TRBD1 | CASSRDRTGQPQHF | TGTGCCAGCAGCCGGGACAGAACTGGTCAGCCCCAGCATTTT
TRBJ2-7 | TRBV7-8 | TRBD2 | CASSLPSGGYGQYF | TGTGCCAGCAGCTTGCCGTCGGGGGGTTACGGGCAGTACTTC
TRBJ1-5 | TRBV12-3/TRBV12-4 | NA | CASSFSGNQPQHF | TGTGCCAGCAGTTTCTCGGGTAATCAGCCCCAGCATTTT
TRBJ2-1 | TRBV12-3/TRBV12-4 | NA | CASRSRGNEQFF | TGTGCCAGCAGGTCGAGGGGGAATGAGCAGTTCTTC
TRBJ1-2 | TRBV3-1/TRBV3-2 | NA | CASSQEGLPYGYTF | TGTGCCAGCAGCCAGGAAGGACTGCCCTATGGCTACACCTTC
TRBJ2-4 | TRBV7-9 | TRBD1 | CASSTMTGWDIQYF | TGTGCCAGCAGCACTATGACAGGGTGGGACATTCAGTACTTC
TRBJ2-3 | TRBV6-1 | NA | CASSEAGAMGDTQYF | TGTGCCAGCAGTGAAGCGGGAGCGATGGGAGATACGCAGTATTTT
TRBJ1-2 | TRBV5-6 | TRBD1 | CASSHPQGDYGYTF | TGTGCCAGCAGCCATCCTCAGGGGGACTATGGCTACACCTTC
TRBJ2-5 | TRBV5-1 | NA | CASSMDLGGPGETQYF | TGCGCCAGCAGCATGGACCTCGGGGGGCCGGGGGAGACCCAGTACTTC
TRBJ1-1 | TRBV18 | NA | CASSEIDTEAFF | TGTGCCAGCTCAGAGATCGACACTGAAGCTTTCTTT
TRBJ2-4 | TRBV4-3 | NA | CASSQGGMAKNIQYF | TGCGCCAGCAGCCAAGGAGGGATGGCCAAAAACATTCAGTACTTC
TRBJ1-2 | TRBV5-4 | NA | CASSLVAGIDGYTF | TGTGCCAGCAGCTTGGTGGCAGGGATTGACGGCTACACCTTC